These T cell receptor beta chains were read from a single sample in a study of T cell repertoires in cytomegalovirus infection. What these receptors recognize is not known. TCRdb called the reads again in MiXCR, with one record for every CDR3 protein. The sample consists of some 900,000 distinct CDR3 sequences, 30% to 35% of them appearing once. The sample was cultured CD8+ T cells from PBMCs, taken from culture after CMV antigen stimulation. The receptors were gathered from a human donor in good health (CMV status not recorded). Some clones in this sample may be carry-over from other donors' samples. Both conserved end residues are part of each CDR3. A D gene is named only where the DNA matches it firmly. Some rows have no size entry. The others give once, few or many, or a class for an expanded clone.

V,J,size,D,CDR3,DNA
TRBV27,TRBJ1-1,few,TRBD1,CASIPSGTGKAFF,TGTGCCAGCATCCCCTCCGGGACAGGGAAAGCTTTCTTT
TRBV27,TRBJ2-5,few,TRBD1,CASRLAYRGLKETQYF,TGTGCCAGCAGGCTAGCCTACAGGGGGCTAAAAGAGACCCAGTACTTC
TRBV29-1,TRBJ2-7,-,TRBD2,CSVLAGYSYEQYF,TGCAGCGTCCTAGCGGGTTACTCCTACGAGCAGTACTTC
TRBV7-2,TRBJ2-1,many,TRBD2,CASSRVSGTEQFF,TGTGCCAGCAGCCGCGTCAGCGGGACTGAGCAGTTCTTC
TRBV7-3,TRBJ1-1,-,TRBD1,CASRRQGVAFF,TGTGCCAGCAGAAGACAGGGGGTAGCTTTCTTT
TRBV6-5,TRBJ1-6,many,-,CASGPGYNSPLHF,TGTGCCAGCGGACCAGGCTATAATTCACCCCTCCACTTT
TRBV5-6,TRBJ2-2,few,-,CASSEPLPNTGELFF,TGTGCCAGCAGCGAACCCTTGCCGAACACCGGGGAGCTGTTTTTT
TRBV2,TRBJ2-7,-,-,CASNQGGPYEQYF,TGTGCCAGCAATCAGGGGGGACCCTACGAGCAGTACTTC
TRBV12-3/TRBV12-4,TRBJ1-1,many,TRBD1,CASSGGGGEAFF,TGTGCCAGCAGTGGGGGAGGGGGCGAAGCTTTCTTT
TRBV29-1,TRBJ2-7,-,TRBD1,CSVAGGTGFYEQYF,TGCAGCGTAGCCGGCGGGACAGGGTTCTACGAGCAGTACTTC
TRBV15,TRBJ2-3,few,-,CATSRGTDTQYF,TGTGCCACCAGTCGGGGTACAGATACGCAGTATTTT
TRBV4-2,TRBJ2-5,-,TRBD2,CASSLHSGGASETQYF,TGTGCCAGCAGCCTACATAGCGGGGGTGCCTCAGAGACCCAGTACTTC
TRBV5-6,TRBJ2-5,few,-,CASSPTGESFQETQYF,TGTGCCAGCAGCCCCACCGGAGAGAGCTTTCAAGAGACCCAGTACTTC
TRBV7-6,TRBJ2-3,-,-,CASSRDPGGTDTQYF,TGTGCCAGCAGCCGGGACCCAGGGGGCACAGATACGCAGTATTTT
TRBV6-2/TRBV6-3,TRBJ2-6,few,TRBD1,CASRRTGQGISSGANVLTF,TGTGCCAGCAGGCGAACGGGACAGGGAATTAGCTCTGGGGCCAACGTCCTGACTTTC
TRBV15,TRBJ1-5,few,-,CATSRVPTSNQPQHF,TGTGCCACCAGCAGGGTCCCGACCAGCAATCAGCCCCAGCATTTT
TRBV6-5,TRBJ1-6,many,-,CASSYDQRERNSPLHF,TGTGCCAGCAGTTACGACCAGCGCGAGCGCAATTCACCCCTCCACTTT
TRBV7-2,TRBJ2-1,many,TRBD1,CASSPNRGFYNEQFF,TGTGCCAGCAGCCCGAACAGGGGTTTCTACAATGAGCAGTTCTTC
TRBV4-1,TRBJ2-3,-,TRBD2,CASSQTDWRGGADTQYF,TGCGCCAGCAGCCAAACAGACTGGCGGGGGGGAGCAGATACGCAGTATTTT
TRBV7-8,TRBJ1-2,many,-,CASSLMAVAGYGYTF,TGTGCCAGCAGCTTAATGGCCGTCGCGGGCTATGGCTACACCTTC
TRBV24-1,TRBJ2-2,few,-,CATLKSGELFF,TGTGCCACCCTGAAGTCCGGGGAGCTGTTTTTT
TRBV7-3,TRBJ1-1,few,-,CASSFTFSEAFF,TGTGCCAGCAGCTTCACGTTCTCTGAAGCTTTCTTT
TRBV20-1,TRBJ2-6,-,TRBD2,CSARSSGVLTF,TGCAGTGCTAGATCTAGCGGCGTCCTGACTTTC
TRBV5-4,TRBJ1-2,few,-,CASSLDRGYYGYTF,TGTGCCAGCAGCTTGGACAGAGGGTACTATGGCTACACCTTC
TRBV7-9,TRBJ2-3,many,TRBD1,CASSLDRVSTDTQYF,TGTGCCAGCAGCCTGGACAGGGTGAGCACAGATACGCAGTATTTT
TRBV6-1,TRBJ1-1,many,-,CASSERGWDEAFF,TGTGCCAGCAGTGAAAGAGGTTGGGATGAAGCTTTCTTT
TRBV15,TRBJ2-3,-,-,CATSRVESIDTQYF,TGTGCCACCAGCAGAGTTGAGAGCATAGATACGCAGTATTTT
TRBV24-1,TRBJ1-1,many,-,CATSDLLGEAFF,TGTGCCACCAGTGACCTACTCGGGGAAGCTTTCTTT
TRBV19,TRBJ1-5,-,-,CATMDRPSNQPQHF,TGTGCCACCATGGACAGACCGAGCAATCAGCCCCAGCATTTT
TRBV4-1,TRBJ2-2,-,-,CASSQVIRTDNTGELFF,TGCGCCAGCAGCCAAGTTATAAGGACAGATAACACCGGGGAGCTGTTTTTT
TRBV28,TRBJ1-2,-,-,CASSLWGTRNYGYTF,TGTGCCAGCAGTTTATGGGGGACAAGGAACTATGGCTACACCTTC
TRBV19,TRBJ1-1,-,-,CASSVRPGLPGDTEAFF,TGTGCCAGTAGTGTCCGGCCGGGCTTACCAGGGGACACTGAAGCTTTCTTT
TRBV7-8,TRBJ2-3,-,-,CASSLGRQADTQYF,TGTGCCAGCAGCTTGGGTCGACAAGCAGATACGCAGTATTTT
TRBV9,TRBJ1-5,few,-,CASSVEGSGNQPQHF,TGTGCCAGCAGCGTAGAGGGTTCCGGCAATCAGCCCCAGCATTTT
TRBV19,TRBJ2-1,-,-,CASSSSFIGEQFF,TGTGCCAGTAGCTCATCCTTTATTGGTGAGCAGTTCTTC
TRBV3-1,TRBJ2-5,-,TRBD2,CASRSRTSVQETQYF,TGTGCCAGCAGATCTCGGACTAGCGTCCAAGAGACCCAGTACTTC
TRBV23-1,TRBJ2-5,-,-,CASSQGTQSGETQYF,TGCGCCAGCAGTCAAGGGACCCAAAGCGGGGAGACCCAGTACTTC
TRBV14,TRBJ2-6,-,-,CASSQRTDPVASGANVLTF,TGTGCCAGCAGCCAAAGGACAGACCCCGTTGCTTCTGGGGCCAACGTCCTGACTTTC
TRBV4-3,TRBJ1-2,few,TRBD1,CASSHYGTGVGGYTF,TGCGCCAGCAGCCATTACGGGACAGGGGTGGGAGGCTACACCTTC
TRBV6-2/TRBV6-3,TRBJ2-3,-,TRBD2,CASSYSETSGGQDTQYF,TGTGCCAGCAGTTACTCGGAGACTAGCGGGGGGCAAGATACGCAGTATTTT
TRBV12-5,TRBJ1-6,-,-,CASGLVWRDSPLHF,TGTGCTAGTGGTTTGGTATGGAGGGATTCACCCCTCCACTTT
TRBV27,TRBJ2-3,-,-,CASSFQTASTDTQYF,TGTGCCAGCAGTTTCCAGACAGCCAGCACAGATACGCAGTATTTT
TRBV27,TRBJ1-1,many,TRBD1,CASSLLLGQGANTEAFF,TGTGCCAGCAGTTTACTACTGGGACAGGGGGCGAACACTGAAGCTTTCTTT
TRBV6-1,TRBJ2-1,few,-,CASIPPGQGGRGEQFF,TGTGCCAGCATTCCGCCGGGACAAGGGGGTCGGGGTGAGCAGTTCTTC
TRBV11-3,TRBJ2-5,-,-,CASSSAQAGDQETQYF,TGTGCCAGCAGCTCGGCCCAGGCAGGGGATCAAGAGACCCAGTACTTC
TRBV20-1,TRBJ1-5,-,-,CSARDIGDQPQHF,TGCAGTGCTAGAGATATTGGGGATCAGCCCCAGCATTTT
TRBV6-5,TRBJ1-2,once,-,CASSPRGMTPGYTF,TGTGCCAGCAGCCCCCGGGGGATGACGCCTGGCTACACCTTC
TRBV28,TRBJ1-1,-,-,CASGRPAEAFF,TGTGCCAGTGGACGGCCCGCTGAAGCTTTCTTT
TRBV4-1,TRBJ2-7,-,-,CASSQPGSSYEQYF,TGCGCCAGCAGCCAACCCGGGAGCTCCTACGAGCAGTACTTC
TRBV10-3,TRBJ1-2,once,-,CAISELTDAVGYTF,TGTGCCATCAGTGAGTTGACGGATGCCGTGGGCTACACCTTC
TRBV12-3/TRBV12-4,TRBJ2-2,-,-,CASSPQGKTGELFF,TGTGCCAGCAGCCCTCAGGGGAAGACCGGGGAGCTGTTTTTT
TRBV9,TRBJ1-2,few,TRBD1,CASSVNRGDYGYTF,TGTGCCAGCAGCGTGAACAGGGGGGATTATGGCTACACCTTC
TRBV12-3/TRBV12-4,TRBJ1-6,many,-,CASRRGRYNSPLHF,TGTGCCAGCAGACGGGGAAGGTATAATTCACCCCTCCACTTT
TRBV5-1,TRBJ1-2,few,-,CASSLRWADPLYGYTF,TGCGCCAGCAGCTTGCGCTGGGCCGACCCTCTCTATGGCTACACCTTC
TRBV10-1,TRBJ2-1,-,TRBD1,CASSVGQSYNEQFF,TGCGCCAGCAGCGTGGGACAGTCCTACAATGAGCAGTTCTTC
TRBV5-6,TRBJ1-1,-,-,CASSLAGLPVNTEAFF,TGTGCCAGCAGCTTGGCCGGTCTGCCAGTGAACACTGAAGCTTTCTTT
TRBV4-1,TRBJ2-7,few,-,CASSQVAGTYEQYF,TGCGCCAGCAGCCAAGTGGCCGGGACCTACGAGCAGTACTTC
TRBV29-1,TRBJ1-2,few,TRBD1,CSVDRGQGYTF,TGCAGCGTTGACAGGGGGCAGGGCTACACCTTC
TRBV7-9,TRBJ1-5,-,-,CASSFGGAHQPQHF,TGTGCCAGCAGCTTCGGGGGCGCCCATCAGCCCCAGCATTTT